This entry features one T cell receptor (beta chain) sequence. Its matching antigen is unknown. Vbeta (60) and Jbeta (13) primers were used in the PCR. TCRdb's table, derived via immunoSEQ multiplex PCR, lists solely in-frame clones and lacks some. The table shows more than 200,000 clones, with around 83% occurring only once. The data are from a study of cytomegalovirus exposure and HLA in healthy donors. Study results and limitations: The productive fraction for most TCR beta V segments was about 90% or about 30% in an earlier analysis. Researchers reported that a few CMV-associated chains were confirmed in vitro as CMV antigen-specific.

Germline assignment: CDR1 LNHDA and CDR2 SQIVND (reference sequence). This CDR3 is built from 12 residues. V gave up 6 bases and J gave up 6 bases; unmatched junction bases: 4. This sequence was found in a girl aged 10 to 17 in good health and CMV-seronegative. The sample was PBMCs. The rearrangement links TRBV19 to TRBJ2-7; TRBD1 aligns across 8 bases. The chain's CDR3 is CASRHTGGEQYF. The CDR3 nucleotides read TGTGCCAGTAGACATACAGGGGGCGAGCAGTACTTC. Based on the CDR3 plus reference TRBV19 and TRBJ2-7, the full variable domain is DGGITQSPKYLFRKEGQNVTLSCEQNLNHDAMYWYRQDPGQGLRLIYYSQIVNDFQKGDIAEGYSVSREKKESFPLTVTSAQKNPTAFYLCASRHTGGEQYFGPGTRLTVT.